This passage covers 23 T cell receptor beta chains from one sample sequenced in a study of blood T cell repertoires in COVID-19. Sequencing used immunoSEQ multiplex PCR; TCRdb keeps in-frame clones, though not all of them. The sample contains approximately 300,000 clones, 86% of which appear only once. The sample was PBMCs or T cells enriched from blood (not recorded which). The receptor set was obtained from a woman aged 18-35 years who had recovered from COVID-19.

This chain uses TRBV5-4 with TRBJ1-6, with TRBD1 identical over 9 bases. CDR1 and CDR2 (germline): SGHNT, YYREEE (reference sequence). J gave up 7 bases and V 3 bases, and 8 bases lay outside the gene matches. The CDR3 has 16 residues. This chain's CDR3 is CASSYPGQGTNSPLHF. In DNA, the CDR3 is TGTGCCAGCAGCTACCCTGGACAGGGGACGAATTCACCCCTCCACTTT.

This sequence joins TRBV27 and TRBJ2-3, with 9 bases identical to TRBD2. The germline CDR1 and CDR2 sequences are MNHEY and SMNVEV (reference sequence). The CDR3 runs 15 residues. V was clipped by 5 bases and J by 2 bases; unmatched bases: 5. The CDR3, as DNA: TGTGCCAGCAGTGTGCTAGCGGGAACCACAGATACGCAGTATTTT. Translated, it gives CASSVLAGTTDTQYF.

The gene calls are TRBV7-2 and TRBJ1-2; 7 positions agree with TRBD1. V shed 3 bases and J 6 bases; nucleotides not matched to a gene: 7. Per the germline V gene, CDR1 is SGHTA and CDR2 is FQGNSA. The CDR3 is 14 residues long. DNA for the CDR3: TGTGCCAGCAGCTTTTACAGGGGCACGGATGGCTACACCTTC. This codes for CASSFYRGTDGYTF. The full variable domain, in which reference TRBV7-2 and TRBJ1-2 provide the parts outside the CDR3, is GAGVSQSPSNKVTEKGKDVELRCDPISGHTALYWYRQSLGQGLEFLIYFQGNSAPDKSGLPSDRFSAERTGGSVSTLTIQRTQQEDSAVYLCASSFYRGTDGYTFGSGTRLTVV.

DNA for the CDR3: TGTGCCAGCAGCGTAGGGTACAGGGGAGACACTGAAGCTTTCTTT. It is translated as CASSVGYRGDTEAFF. The chain carries TRBV9 and TRBJ1-1, with 7 bases identical to TRBD1. The germline gives CDR1 SGDLS, CDR2 YYNGEE. The V gene end was trimmed by 0 bases and the J gene end by 3 bases; junction bases not matched to a gene: 5. CDR3 length equals 15 residues. Using reference TRBV9 and TRBJ1-1 for the parts outside the CDR3, the full variable domain is DSGVTQTPKHLITATGQRVTLRCSPRSGDLSVYWYQQSLDQGLQFLIQYYNGEERAKGNILERFSAQQFPDLHSELNLSSLELGDSALYFCASSVGYRGDTEAFFGQGTRLTVV.

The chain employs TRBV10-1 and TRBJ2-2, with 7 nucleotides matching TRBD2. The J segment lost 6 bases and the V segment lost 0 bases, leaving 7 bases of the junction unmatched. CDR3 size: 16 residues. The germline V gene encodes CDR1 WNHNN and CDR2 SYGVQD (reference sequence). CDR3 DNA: TGCGCCAGCAGTGAGTCTGGCGGGAGCGGGGCCGGGGAGCTGTTTTTT. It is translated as CASSESGGSGAGELFF.

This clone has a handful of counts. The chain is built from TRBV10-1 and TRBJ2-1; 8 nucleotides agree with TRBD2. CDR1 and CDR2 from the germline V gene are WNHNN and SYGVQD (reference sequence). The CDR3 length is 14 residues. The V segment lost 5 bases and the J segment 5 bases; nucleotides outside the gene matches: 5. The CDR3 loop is CASSPAGAHNEQFF. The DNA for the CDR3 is TGCGCCAGCAGTCCAGCGGGAGCCCACAATGAGCAGTTCTTC.

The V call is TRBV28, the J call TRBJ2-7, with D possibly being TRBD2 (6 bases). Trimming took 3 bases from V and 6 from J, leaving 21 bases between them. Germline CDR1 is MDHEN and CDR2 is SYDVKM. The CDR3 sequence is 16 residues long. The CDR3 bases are TGTGCCAGCAGTTTGGCATTGAGCGGGCGCGCCTCCGAGCAGTACTTC. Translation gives CASSLALSGRASEQYF. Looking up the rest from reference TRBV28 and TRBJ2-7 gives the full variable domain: DVKVTQSSRYLVKRTGEKVFLECVQDMDHENMFWYRQDPGLGLRLIYFSYDVKMKEKGDIPEGYSVSREKKERFSLILESASTNQTSMYLCASSLALSGRASEQYFGPGTRLTVT.

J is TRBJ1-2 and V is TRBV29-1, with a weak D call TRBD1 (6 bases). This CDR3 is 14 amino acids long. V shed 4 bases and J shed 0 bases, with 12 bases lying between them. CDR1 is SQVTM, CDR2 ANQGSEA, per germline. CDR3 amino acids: CSVVRDTTNYGYTF. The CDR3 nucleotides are TGCAGCGTTGTCCGGGACACAACTAACTATGGCTACACCTTC.

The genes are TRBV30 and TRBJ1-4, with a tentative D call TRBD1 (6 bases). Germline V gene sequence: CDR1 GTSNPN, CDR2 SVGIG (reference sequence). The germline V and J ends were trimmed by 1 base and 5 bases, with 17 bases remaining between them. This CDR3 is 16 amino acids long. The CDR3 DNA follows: TGTGCCTGGAGTGGTCAGGGGTCGGTATGGAATGAAAAACTGTTTTTT. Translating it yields CAWSGQGSVWNEKLFF.

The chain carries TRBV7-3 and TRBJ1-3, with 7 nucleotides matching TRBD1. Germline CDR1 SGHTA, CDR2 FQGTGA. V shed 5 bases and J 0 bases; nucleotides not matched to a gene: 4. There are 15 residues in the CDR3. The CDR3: CASSITGDSGNTIYF. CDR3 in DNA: TGTGCCAGCAGCATTACAGGGGACTCTGGAAACACCATATATTTT.

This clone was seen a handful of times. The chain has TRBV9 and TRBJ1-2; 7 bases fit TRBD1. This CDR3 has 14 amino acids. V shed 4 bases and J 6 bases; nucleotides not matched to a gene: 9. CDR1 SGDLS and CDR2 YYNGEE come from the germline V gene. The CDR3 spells CASSPQTGRDGYTF. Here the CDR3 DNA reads TGTGCCAGCAGCCCTCAGACAGGGCGTGATGGCTACACCTTC.

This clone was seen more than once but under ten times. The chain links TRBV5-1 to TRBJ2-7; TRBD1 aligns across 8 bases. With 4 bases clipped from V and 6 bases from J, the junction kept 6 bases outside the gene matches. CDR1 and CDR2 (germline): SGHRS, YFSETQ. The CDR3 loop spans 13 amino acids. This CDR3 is CASSDDGTGEQYF. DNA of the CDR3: TGCGCCAGCAGCGATGATGGGACAGGCGAGCAGTACTTC.

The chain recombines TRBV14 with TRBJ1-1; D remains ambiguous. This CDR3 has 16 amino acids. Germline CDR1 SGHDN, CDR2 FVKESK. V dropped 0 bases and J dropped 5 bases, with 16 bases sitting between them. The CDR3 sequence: CASSQDLPRAGTEAFF. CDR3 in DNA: TGTGCCAGCAGCCAAGACTTACCACGGGCGGGGACTGAAGCTTTCTTT.

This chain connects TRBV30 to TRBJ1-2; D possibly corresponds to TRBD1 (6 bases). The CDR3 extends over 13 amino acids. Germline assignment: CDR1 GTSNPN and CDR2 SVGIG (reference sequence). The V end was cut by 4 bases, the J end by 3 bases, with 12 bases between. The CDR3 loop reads CAWTLQGDYGYTF. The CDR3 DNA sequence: TGTGCCTGGACCCTACAGGGAGACTATGGCTACACCTTC.

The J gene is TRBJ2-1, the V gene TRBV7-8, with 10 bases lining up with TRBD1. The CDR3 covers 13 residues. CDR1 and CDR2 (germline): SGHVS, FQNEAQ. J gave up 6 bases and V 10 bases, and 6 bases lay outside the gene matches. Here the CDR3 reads CATGTGAGNEQFF. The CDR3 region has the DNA TGTGCCACCGGGACAGGGGCCGGCAATGAGCAGTTCTTC.

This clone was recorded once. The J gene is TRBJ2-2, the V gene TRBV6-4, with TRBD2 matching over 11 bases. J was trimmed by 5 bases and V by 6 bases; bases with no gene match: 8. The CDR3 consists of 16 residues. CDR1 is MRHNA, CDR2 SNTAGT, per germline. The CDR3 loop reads CASRALAGGLTGELFF. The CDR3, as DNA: TGTGCCAGCAGGGCTCTAGCGGGAGGCTTAACCGGGGAGCTGTTTTTT.

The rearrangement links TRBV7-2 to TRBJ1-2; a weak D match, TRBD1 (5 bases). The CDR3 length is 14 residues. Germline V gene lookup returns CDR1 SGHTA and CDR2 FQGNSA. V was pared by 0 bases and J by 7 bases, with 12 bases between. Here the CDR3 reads CASSLASAGGGYTF. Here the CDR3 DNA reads TGTGCCAGCAGCTTAGCCTCGGCCGGGGGTGGCTACACCTTC. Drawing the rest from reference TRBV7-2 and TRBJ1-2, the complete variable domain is GAGVSQSPSNKVTEKGKDVELRCDPISGHTALYWYRQSLGQGLEFLIYFQGNSAPDKSGLPSDRFSAERTGGSVSTLTIQRTQQEDSAVYLCASSLASAGGGYTFGSGTRLTVV.

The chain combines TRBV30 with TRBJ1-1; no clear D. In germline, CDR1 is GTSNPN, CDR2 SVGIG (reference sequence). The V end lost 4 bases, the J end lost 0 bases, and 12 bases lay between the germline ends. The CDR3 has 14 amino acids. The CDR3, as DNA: TGTGCCTGGAAGGGCAGACTAATGAACACTGAAGCTTTCTTT. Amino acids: CAWKGRLMNTEAFF.

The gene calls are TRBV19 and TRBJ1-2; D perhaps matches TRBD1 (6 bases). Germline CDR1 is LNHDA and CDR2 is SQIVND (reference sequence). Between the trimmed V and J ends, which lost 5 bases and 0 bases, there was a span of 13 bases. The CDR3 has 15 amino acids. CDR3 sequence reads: CASSVYRDTNYGYTF. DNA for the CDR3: TGTGCCAGTAGTGTATACCGGGACACTAACTATGGCTACACCTTC.

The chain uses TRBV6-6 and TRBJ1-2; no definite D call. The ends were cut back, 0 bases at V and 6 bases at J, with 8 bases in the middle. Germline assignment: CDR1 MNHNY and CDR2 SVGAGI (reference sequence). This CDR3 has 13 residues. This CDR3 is CASSYSSGDGYTF. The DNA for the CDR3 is TGTGCCAGCAGTTACTCATCCGGGGATGGCTACACCTTC.

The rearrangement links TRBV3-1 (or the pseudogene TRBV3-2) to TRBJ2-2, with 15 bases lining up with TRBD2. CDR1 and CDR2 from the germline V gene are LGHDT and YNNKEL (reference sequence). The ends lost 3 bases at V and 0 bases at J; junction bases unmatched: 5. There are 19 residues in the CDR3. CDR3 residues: CASSQGTSGRLTNTGELFF. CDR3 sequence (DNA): TGTGCCAGCAGCCAGGGGACTAGCGGGAGGCTCACGAACACCGGGGAGCTGTTTTTT.

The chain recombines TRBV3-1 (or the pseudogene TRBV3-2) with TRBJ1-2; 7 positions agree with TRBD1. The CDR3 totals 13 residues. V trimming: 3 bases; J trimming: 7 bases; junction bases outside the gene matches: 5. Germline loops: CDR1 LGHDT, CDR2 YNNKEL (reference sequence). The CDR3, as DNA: TGTGCCAGCAGCCATGACAGGGCCTCTGGCTACACCTTC. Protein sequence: CASSHDRASGYTF.

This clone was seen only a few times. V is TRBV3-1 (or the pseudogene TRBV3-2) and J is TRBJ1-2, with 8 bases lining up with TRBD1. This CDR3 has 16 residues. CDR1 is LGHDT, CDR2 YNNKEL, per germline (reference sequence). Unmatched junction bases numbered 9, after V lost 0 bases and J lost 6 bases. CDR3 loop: CASSQETWTGKDGYTF. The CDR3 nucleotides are TGTGCCAGCAGCCAAGAAACATGGACAGGGAAAGATGGCTACACCTTC.